One sample yielded the 23 T cell receptor beta chains listed below, sequenced in a study of metastatic and nonmetastatic thyroid tumors. With MiXCR, TCRdb called clones anew from the PCR reads. The repertoire holds 35,000 to 50,000 clones, with about a sixth as singletons. Thyroid surgery had not been preceded by any treatment in any patient. The sample was tumor tissue. The receptors derive from a female donor with papillary thyroid cancer or a benign thyroid nodule (not recorded which). Some clones in this sample may be carry-over from other donors' samples.

Details on this clone: No conserved phenylalanine or tryptophan is present at the end of the CDR3, so a read error is the likely explanation. The rearrangement links TRBV20-1 to TRBJ2-7; weak D call: TRBD2 (6 bases). The CDR3 spans 15 residues. Between the trimmed V and J ends, which lost 4 bases and 2 bases, there was a span of 18 bases. Germline V gene sequence: CDR1 DFQATT, CDR2 SNEGSKA (reference sequence). The CDR3 DNA sequence: TGCAGTGCTAAACTTAGTGGGAGGCCCCCCTACGAGCAGTACTCC. It encodes CSAKLSGRPPYEQYS.

This chain links TRBV7-8 with TRBJ1-1; possibly TRBD1 for D (6 bases). Per the germline V gene, CDR1 is SGHVS and CDR2 is FQNEAQ. This CDR3 contains 18 residues. Trimming took 2 bases from V and 5 from J, leaving 24 bases between them. CDR3 amino acids: CASSLSSRDMGLRTEAFF. In nucleotides, the CDR3 is TGTGCCAGCAGCTTATCGTCCCGGGACATGGGGCTTAGGACTGAAGCTTTCTTT.

This CDR3 is CASSAYGGTGYGYTF. The CDR3 bases are TGTGCCAGCAGCGCCTATGGGGGCACAGGCTATGGCTACACCTTC. The J gene is TRBJ1-2, the V gene TRBV7-2, with a weak D call TRBD1 (6 bases). V lost 5 bases to trimming and J lost 4 bases, with 17 bases between them. The CDR3 spans 15 residues. In germline, CDR1 is SGHTA, CDR2 FQGNSA.

This clone appeared many times. The genes are TRBV6-1 and TRBJ2-2, with 9 bases lining up with TRBD1. The CDR3 loop spans 15 amino acids. With V trimmed by 5 bases and J by 4 bases, 5 bases remained unmatched. Germline values: CDR1 MNHNS, CDR2 SASEGT. CDR3 sequence reads: CASSRDRGGTGELFF. In DNA form, the CDR3 reads TGTGCCAGCAGTCGCGACAGGGGGGGCACCGGGGAGCTGTTTTTT.

This clone came up a few times. The chain is built from TRBV2 and TRBJ1-2, with 8 bases identical to TRBD1. Germline V gene sequence: CDR1 SNHLY, CDR2 FYNNEI. The CDR3 consists of 13 residues. The junction had 6 bases not matched to a gene; V was cut back by 6 bases and J by 6 bases. In nucleotides, the CDR3 is TGTGCCAGCAGAGACAGGGGAGTCGATGGCTACACCTTC. As protein: CASRDRGVDGYTF.

This clone has ten or more counts. DNA for the CDR3: TGTGCCAGCAGCGGACTAGGTGCAACTAATGAAAAACTGTTTTTT. This gives the protein CASSGLGATNEKLFF. The chain joins TRBV14 to TRBJ1-4, with no clear D. This CDR3 has 15 amino acids. V was trimmed by 5 bases and J by 0 bases, leaving 10 bases between them. Germline V lookup: CDR1 SGHDN, CDR2 FVKESK.

This clone was picked up many times. The chain employs TRBV29-1 and TRBJ2-7, with 8 bases that match TRBD1. The CDR3 is 12 residues long. With V trimmed by 6 bases and J by 5 bases, 6 bases remained unmatched. Germline CDR1 and CDR2: SQVTM and ANQGSEA. This CDR3 is CSVRTGLNEQYF. Written as DNA, the CDR3 is TGCAGCGTCAGGACAGGGTTAAACGAGCAGTACTTC.

There are many counts of this clone. This chain uses TRBV5-6 with TRBJ1-2; D is undetermined. This CDR3 is 14 amino acids long. V was trimmed by 3 bases and J by 3 bases, leaving 12 bases between them. In germline, CDR1 is SGHDT, CDR2 YYEEEE. The CDR3 here is CASSSPPTDYGYTF. DNA of the CDR3: TGTGCCAGCAGCTCCCCACCAACCGACTATGGCTACACCTTC. Together with reference TRBV5-6 and TRBJ1-2, the CDR3 gives the full variable domain: DAGVTQSPTHLIKTRGQQVTLRCSPKSGHDTVSWYQQALGQGPQFIFQYYEEEERQRGNFPDRFSGHQFPNYSSELNVNALLLGDSALYLCASSSPPTDYGYTFGSGTRLTVV.

In this sample, this clone turned up many times. The chain couples TRBV20-1 to TRBJ2-3; TRBD2 agrees at 7 bases. Germline V gives CDR1 DFQATT, CDR2 SNEGSKA (reference sequence). J gave up 5 bases and V 1 base, and 9 bases lay outside the gene matches. CDR3 length: 15 residues. The CDR3 DNA follows: TGCAGTGCTAGAGCCTCCGGGACTAAGGGAGATACGCAGTATTTT. It codes for CSARASGTKGDTQYF.

This clone has only a few counts. A much larger clone is a single base away; this may be a read error. J is TRBJ1-1 and V is TRBV6-2 or TRBV6-3, with a weak D call TRBD1 (5 bases). Germline lookup yields CDR1 MNHEY and CDR2 SVGEGT. V lost 8 bases and J lost 2, with 18 bases in between. CDR3 length: 15 residues. The DNA of the CDR3 is TGTGCCAGCGGTCGACCAGGGTACCTAAACACTGAAGCTTTCTTT. Translation: CASGRPGYLNTEAFF.

Of note for this clone: Germline is not matched at one junction end, which may reflect a read error. This specimen includes other DNA sequences encoding the same CDR3. The rearrangement uses TRBV7-7 and TRBJ2-2; 8 nucleotides align to TRBD1. Germline loops: CDR1 SSHAT, CDR2 FNYEAQ (reference sequence). There are 14 residues in the CDR3. CDR3 sequence (DNA): TGTGCTAGCAGCCTTGACAGGGGTACCGGGGAGCTGTTTTTT. It translates to CASSLDRGTGELFF.

The genes are TRBV5-6 and TRBJ2-7, with D maybe TRBD1 (6 bases). Germline CDR1 and CDR2: SGHDT and YYEEEE. The CDR3 is 15 residues long. Trimming pared 2 bases from V and 5 bases from J, leaving 17 bases between. CDR3 sequence (DNA): TGTGCCAGCAGCTTTACTCTACAGGGTAGCCACGAGCAGTACTTC. It translates to CASSFTLQGSHEQYF. The variable domain in full, completed from reference TRBV5-6 and TRBJ2-7, reads DAGVTQSPTHLIKTRGQQVTLRCSPKSGHDTVSWYQQALGQGPQFIFQYYEEEERQRGNFPDRFSGHQFPNYSSELNVNALLLGDSALYLCASSFTLQGSHEQYFGPGTRLTVT.

This clone was seen at least ten times. The chain joins TRBV6-1 to TRBJ1-2, with D uncertain. Germline V lookup: CDR1 MNHNS, CDR2 SASEGT. The CDR3 has 14 amino acids. V shed 5 bases and J shed 3 bases, with 13 bases lying between them. This CDR3 reads CASSSARRDYGYTF. The CDR3 DNA is TGTGCCAGCAGTTCTGCTCGTAGAGACTATGGCTACACCTTC.

Notes on this clone: The junction and the germline gene differ at one end; a read error may be behind it. The chain uses TRBV30 and TRBJ2-3; the D call may be TRBD1 or TRBD2 (5 bases each). CDR1 and CDR2 (germline): GTSNPN, SVGIG (reference sequence). The CDR3 loop spans 14 amino acids. CDR3 loop: CAWSVGASTDTQYF. CDR3 sequence (DNA): TGTGCCTGGAGTGTCGGGGCTAGCACAGATACGCAGTACTTT.

This clone has at least ten counts. The V gene is TRBV9, the J gene TRBJ2-1, with D possibly matching TRBD2 (6 bases). Trimming left V 2 bases short and J 3 bases short, with 9 bases between. CDR1 and CDR2 from the germline V gene are SGDLS and YYNGEE. The CDR3 contains 14 residues. CDR3 in amino acids: CASSVETSYNEQFF. For the CDR3, the DNA is TGTGCCAGCAGCGTCGAGACTAGCTACAATGAGCAGTTCTTC.

The rearrangement links TRBV20-1 to TRBJ2-2, with TRBD2 matching 11 bases. This CDR3 has 20 residues. J gave up 4 bases and V 3 bases, and 19 bases lay outside the gene matches. In germline, CDR1 is DFQATT, CDR2 SNEGSKA (reference sequence). CDR3 sequence reads: CSASGPPKVAGGPVTGELFF. The CDR3, as DNA: TGCAGTGCTAGTGGTCCCCCCAAGGTAGCGGGAGGGCCGGTCACCGGGGAGCTGTTTTTT.

This clone came up many times. The chain carries TRBV10-3 and TRBJ2-7; 7 bases match TRBD1. The CDR3 is 15 residues long. V gave up 3 bases and J gave up 3 bases; unmatched junction bases: 8. Germline V gene lookup returns CDR1 ENHRY and CDR2 SYGVKD. The CDR3 DNA follows: TGTGCCATCAGTGATTTAAGGGGACAGAACTACGAGCAGTACTTC. It specifies CAISDLRGQNYEQYF.

This clone was picked up many times. The chain joins TRBV18 to TRBJ1-4; D is undetermined. Trimming cost V 3 bases and J 1 base, with 18 bases left between them. CDR3 length equals 18 residues. Germline V gene sequence: CDR1 KGHSH, CDR2 LQKENI. CDR3 region: CASSPLPSAGGTNEKLFF. The DNA for the CDR3 is TGTGCCAGCTCACCTCTCCCCTCCGCGGGAGGAACTAATGAAAAACTGTTTTTT.

This clone showed up just once. The chain employs TRBV7-2 and TRBJ1-1, with a weak D call TRBD1 (6 bases). The CDR3 totals 13 residues. Germline V gives CDR1 SGHTA, CDR2 FQGNSA. With 5 bases removed from V and 8 bases from J, the gap between germline ends came to 15 bases. The CDR3 DNA is TGTGCCAGCAGCCAACCACAGGGAACCGAAGCTTTCTTT. Protein: CASSQPQGTEAFF.

This clone was seen only a few times. Compared with germline, one end of the junction differs, possibly owing to a read error. The chain uses TRBV15 and TRBJ2-3, with TRBD2 matching 8 bases. The CDR3 covers 17 residues. Germline loops: CDR1 LNHNV, CDR2 YYDKDF (reference sequence). The CDR3 spells CATRRDPPGGQTDTQYF. The DNA of the CDR3 is TGTGCCACCAGAAGAGACCCCCCGGGAGGGCAGACAGATACGCAGTATTTT. The complete variable domain, with remaining parts taken from reference TRBV15 and TRBJ2-3, reads DAMVIQNPRYQVTQFGKPVTLSCSQTLNHNVMYWYQQKSSQAPKLLFHYYDKDFNNEADTPDNFQSRRPNTSFCFLDIRSPGLGDTAMYLCATRRDPPGGQTDTQYFGPGTRLTVL.

At least ten counts were recorded for this clone. This chain links TRBV12-3 or TRBV12-4 with TRBJ2-7; no reliable D call. CDR3 size: 12 residues. V was clipped by 0 bases and J by 4 bases, with 4 bases between them. CDR3 in amino acids: CASSLAHYEQYF. The DNA of the CDR3 is TGTGCCAGCAGTTTAGCCCATTACGAGCAGTACTTC.

This clone occurred many times. The J gene is TRBJ1-1, the V gene TRBV28, with 8 bases fitting TRBD1. Germline V gives CDR1 MDHEN, CDR2 SYDVKM. There are 15 residues in the CDR3. With V trimmed by 6 bases and J by 6 bases, 12 bases remained unmatched. This chain's CDR3 is CASRAVDRVGAEAFF. The CDR3 region has the DNA TGTGCCAGCAGAGCCGTGGACAGGGTAGGCGCTGAAGCTTTCTTT.

There are many counts of this clone. The rearrangement joins TRBV20-1 to TRBJ1-4, with D maybe TRBD1 (6 bases). With 3 bases removed from V and 8 bases from J, the gap between germline ends came to 16 bases. The CDR3 has 14 residues. CDR1 and CDR2 (germline): DFQATT, SNEGSKA (reference sequence). In nucleotides, the CDR3 is TGCAGTGCTAGGCCGGGACACTCAGTAGAAAAACTGTTTTTT. This translates into CSARPGHSVEKLFF.